This T cell receptor beta chain was documented in a study of cytomegalovirus exposure and HLA in healthy donors. Study as a whole: The study placed 70% to 90% of its 398 genotyped donors in the Caucasian-associated ancestry cluster.

PCR primers comprised 60 Vbeta and 13 Jbeta primers. Authors' data handling: Approximately 80 million unique TCR beta chains, roughly 11 million of them shared, were counted by a later analysis. TCRdb's table, derived via immunoSEQ multiplex PCR, lists solely in-frame clones and lacks some. That table furnishes V, J and clone size, whereas the DNA furnished D and trimming. The sample lists 74,000 or so clones, 70% to 80% occurring once. This clone has a single count. Everyone who donated was a healthy bone marrow donor. Looked up from germline, CDR1 is MNHEY and CDR2 is SVGAGI. This CDR3 contains 15 residues. Trimming cost V 6 bases and J 0 bases; bases outside gene matches: 5.

Sequenced: PBMCs. The chain carries TRBV6-5 and TRBJ1-3; 7 bases are a match to TRBD1. This receptor was obtained from a middle-aged man in good health and CMV-seropositive. DNA for the CDR3: TGTGCCAGCAGCTCTCCAGGGGGCTCTGGAAACACCATATATTTT. Its translation is CASSSPGGSGNTIYF.